A single T cell receptor (beta chain) is shown here with its context. This clone was observed a few times. The specificity of this receptor is unknown. Base quality data are lacking; no much larger clone is found one base away. The data belong to a study of cytomegalovirus exposure and HLA in healthy donors (dated by TCRdb to about 2017). General notes on the study: According to an earlier analysis of around 600 of the donors, 150 million to 200 million T cells yielded 90 million to 140 million unique TCR beta sequences and more than 250 Gb of sequence data. Roughly 300 gigabases of sequencing data and around 87 million unique TCR sequences were included in an early release covering about 700 HLA-typed donors. Of the approximately 400 genotyped donors, 70% to 90% were placed in the genetic ancestry cluster associated with self-reported Caucasian donors. The study aimed to test whether signatures of past pathogen exposure could be identified by cataloging public T cell receptors. The study used immunosequencing to profile the T cell repertoires of around 600 subjects and linked those repertoires to cytomegalovirus serostatus. A separate validation cohort of 100 to 150 different subjects was used in addition to the approximately 670-subject first cohort. High-throughput TCR immunosequencing, statistical association of individual TCRs with disease status, and machine learning were combined to predict cytomegalovirus infection status. To study patterns of TCR occurrence, a later analysis re-analyzed previously published TCR beta repertoires from under 750 donors and added high-resolution HLA genotyping. Rather than drawing on any new phenotypic data, the later analysis identified candidate immune exposures from TCR beta sequences and the way those sequences occurred across donors. To decide whether each TCR beta V gene segment behaved as functional or pseudogenic, an earlier analysis of some 600 of the donors relied on high-throughput TCR beta sequencing. Donor age, sex, ethnicity and CMV serostatus were compiled together with the repertoire data. A later genetic analysis took genome-wide SNP genotypes for about 55% of the 666 donors and used that subset as a discovery cohort. All discovery cohort repertoires had been generated using a single sequencing platform. HLA typing covered class I and class II loci at four-digit resolution. The number of typed donors differed by locus: about 620-640 for A, B, C, DRB1 and DQB1; some 500 for DQA1; 606 for DPA1; and about 470 for DPB1. Because of strong linkage in the cohort, roughly five DR-DQ haplotypes were treated as single units for association and clustering. Across under 500 genotyped donors of the cohort, an average of approximately 200,000 unique TCR beta nucleotide sequences per donor were sequenced, and 15% to 20% of those sequences were non-productive.

The cohort was made up of 650 to 700 healthy bone marrow donors. Cohort members were all nominally healthy when sampled, although unrecorded immune exposures were likely present. Of the 666 cohort members, around 290 had a positive CMV serostatus and 352 had a negative one, while no CMV serostatus was recorded for the donor. A peripheral blood sample was collected from each donor, and TCR beta sequencing was performed on peripheral blood mononuclear cells. Genomic DNA was extracted from the blood cell samples with the Qiagen DNeasy Blood Extraction Kit. What the work shows at the level of the full study, not this receptor alone: The authors suggested that the approach could potentially be extended to other disease states and immunological phenotypes. The cohort was sequenced for TCR beta chains only, and without alpha or paired-chain data the features that could be detected were limited. Most CMV-associated TCR beta chains appeared to be HLA-restricted in a later analysis, and the HLA associations seemed to be driven largely by CMV exposure. Over 15 rarely observed V segments, including chromosome 9 orphons, were excluded from the earlier analysis of several hundred of the donors because counts were too low. Specific HLA alleles were associated with roughly 17,000 TCR beta sequences at a false discovery rate of 0.05 in a later analysis. Most TCR sequences were observed very rarely across donors, whereas some public TCRs were present in many individuals. A later analysis found that HLA-associated TCR beta chains were more clonally expanded and had lower generation probabilities than equally common non-associated chains. An earlier analysis of roughly 570 of the donors showed that most TCR beta V segments appeared in productive rearrangements either about 87% or about 30% of the time, which broadly matched IMGT annotations. A further reported finding was that TCR beta sequences accurately predicted the HLA-A and HLA-B alleles for most subjects in the first cohort. HLA typing was unavailable for some donors at each locus, so association tests used only the typed subset. CMV serostatus was the only immune exposure information available for the cohort. In vitro tests confirmed that a few of the cytomegalovirus-associated TCR beta chains recognize cytomegalovirus antigens. In a later analysis, the rate of TCR association differed among HLA loci, with DRB1 alleles having the most associated TCRs and HLA-C alleles having the fewest. An association between a missense DCLRE1C variant and V-gene and J-gene trimming of TCR beta chains was found in a later genetic analysis and replicated in an independent cohort. Linkage disequilibrium might explain the correlated functional status among segregating V segments, but an unknown experimental factor could not be ruled out. In a later genetic analysis, fewer N-insertions in productive TCRs were reported among donors in an Asian-associated ancestry cluster than the approximately 670-donor mean. A group of highly shared sequence variants was considered likely to be a technical artifact of the sequencing pipeline. Several of the top co-occurrence clusters appeared to be linked to parvovirus B19, influenza, CMV and Epstein-Barr virus, according to a later analysis. Sequencing depth was assumed to be roughly uniform across donors in the presence/absence analyses, though that assumption may not hold. The classifier was reported to diagnose cytomegalovirus status with high specificity and sensitivity in both the original and validation cohorts. In the study, about 150 TCR beta chains were listed as associated with cytomegalovirus. Strong co-occurrence of HLA alleles, especially DR and DQ, made assigning TCR associations to individual alleles difficult. Because the 87-base-pair reads could not distinguish some IMGT-functional V segments, including TRBV6-2 and TRBV6-3, those segments were excluded.

The receptor library was made with the immunoSEQ multiplex PCR assay. For the multiplex PCR, a mixture combining 60 forward primers for TCR Vbeta segments and 13 reverse primers for TCR Jbeta segments was used. The CDR3 region of rearranged TCR beta genes was amplified from genomic DNA by a multiplex PCR assay. On the Illumina HiSeq System, the amplified TCR beta libraries were sequenced as 87-base-pair reads. As for the authors' bioinformatics: A later analysis tallied tens of millions of unique TCR beta chains across the approximately 670 repertoires, and approximately 12 million of those chains were shared by two or more donors. Raw reads were error-corrected and collapsed into unique sequences with a nearest-neighbor algorithm that merged closely related sequences to remove PCR and sequencing errors. V, D and J gene segments were assigned by aligning CDR3 sequences to IMGT reference sequences. Each retained sequence needed at least a six-nucleotide match to both a V gene segment and a J gene segment. Rearrangements were classified as productive when the CDR3 lacked stop codons and remained in frame with V and J, and all other rearrangements were classified as non-productive. CDR3 was defined according to IMGT convention as the region running from the second conserved V-encoded cysteine to the conserved J-encoded phenylalanine. In an earlier analysis of 500 to 650 of the donors, sequences lacking an unambiguous match to a single V gene segment were excluded. In an earlier analysis of a few hundred of the donors, V segments were called functional above 56.7% productive rearrangements and were called segregating when the between-donor standard deviation exceeded 5%. A statistical classification framework was built to diagnose cytomegalovirus status from the catalog of TCR beta chain sequences. In a later analysis, V and J genes were assigned by comparing TCR nucleotide sequences against IMGT/GENE-DB human TR gene sequences. In a later analysis, CDR3 sequences and most-parsimonious VDJ recombination scenarios were assigned using the TCRdist pipeline. A later analysis defined each TCR beta chain by its CDR3 amino acid sequence plus V-gene family, and excluded reads lacking a unique V-gene family. To address suspected cross-contamination and a sequencing artifact, a later analysis removed 550 to 750 highly shared, low-generation-probability nucleotide sequences. For each public chain, a later analysis derived a clonal expansion index from normalized ranks of inferred template counts within each repertoire. Generation probabilities in a later analysis came from a VDJ recombination model fitted to out-of-frame rearrangements, and those results were checked against IGoR. In a later analysis, TCR-TCR, TCR-HLA and TCR-CMV co-occurrence was scored with hypergeometric tests, and a repertoire-size bias correction was applied to TCR pairs. To estimate false discovery rates, a later analysis permuted the HLA or CMV assignments 20 times. In a later analysis, co-occurring TCRs were grouped using DBSCAN, with TCRdist sequence similarity added in when clustering inside HLA-allele-positive subsets. For co-occurrence clustering, repertoires with fewer than 30,000 or more than 120,000 public chains were excluded, along with five or six repertoires with anomalous nucleotide sharing. TCRdb took this table from immuneACCESS and kept in-frame rearrangements with V and J called. Such tables lack part of the clones; where checked against another copy, unresolved V genes explain under half of the gap, and the rest is unexplained. V and J calls and clone size come straight from that table; D and trimming were deduced from the DNA. The sample data list under 250,000 clones, and about 83% of these were observed just once. The ten largest clonotypes hold 1.3% of the sample.

V loses 2 bases, J loses 0 bases, and the germline ends lie 8 bases apart. As encoded in the germline V gene, CDR1 is LGHNT while CDR2 is FRNRAP. The CDR3 runs 15 amino acids, cysteine and phenylalanine included. The DNA shown is the 45-base CDR3, in frame from base 1. The chain uses TRBV12-5 and TRBJ1-3; the D region possibly corresponds to TRBD1 (5 bases align). The source material was PBMCs. The sequence was obtained from a human donor in good health. Read as DNA, the sequence is TGTGCTAGTGGTTTGCGGCAGGGCTCTGGAAACACCATATATTTT. This encodes CASGLRQGSGNTIYF.